This entry concerns a single T cell receptor (beta chain). Its binding antigen is unknown. Qualities for individual bases were not recorded, and no much larger clone is one base off. The data originate from a study of blood T cell repertoires in COVID-19 (dated by TCRdb to the early 2020s). For the wider study: Collaborator samples came from the United States, Italy and Spain and covered acute and convalescent phases of COVID-19. Deeply sampled blood TCRbeta repertoires from subjects exposed to, actively infected with, or recovered from COVID-19 were included in the dataset. The repertoires were made available in a free public database intended to serve as a resource for research on the immune response to SARS-CoV-2. Samples were obtained from the ongoing ImmuneRACE study (first 160 participants) and from 950 to 1,500 subjects provided by 6 global collaborators. Where available, HLA class I and class II types were taken from metadata supplied by the sample provider and were not determined by assay-based typing. The prospective study material was composed of cDNA or gDNA derived from T cells, B-cell-depleted T cells, or PBMCs. A de-identified subject ID, COVID-19 status, age in years and sex were almost always included in the sample metadata.

Measured from the cysteine to the phenylalanine, the CDR3 is 18 residues long. The kept DNA is CDR3 alone, 54 bases in frame from the first base. In the germline V gene, CDR1 corresponds to KGHDR and CDR2 to SFDVKD. Trimmed from V: 7 bases; trimmed from J: 3 bases; junction bases lacking a gene match: 16. Whole blood was collected in K2EDTA tubes by collaborating institutions according to the institutions' own protocols. For TCRbeta analysis, collaborator samples were shipped as frozen whole blood, as isolated PBMCs, or as DNA extracted from either sample type. What the research found in general, with its limitations: The quantity of clinical and demographic metadata differed by source and by participant and was supplied without curation.

TCRbeta CDR3 regions were amplified from genomic DNA using the immunoSEQ Assay, a bias-controlled multiplex PCR. As for how the authors treated the data: The number of nucleated cells in each sample was estimated from the amplification of reference gene primers within the assay. Sequence reads were collapsed and filtered to measure the absolute abundance of every unique TCRbeta CDR3 rearrangement. For each sample, productive Simpson clonality was calculated by taking the square root of Simpson's diversity index across productive rearrangements. The clones in this table, taken by TCRdb from immuneACCESS, are in-frame only. Not every clone is retained; where verified, under half of the shortfall comes from an unresolved V gene, and the cause of the rest is unknown. The V and J calls and clone size come from that table; D and trimming were worked out from the DNA. In this sample the table shows about 200,000 clones, about 84% of which occur a single time. The ten most abundant clones make up about 8% of the sample.

The sequence derives from a woman of 80 years or more with acute or convalescent COVID-19. This chain joins TRBV24-1 to TRBJ1-5, with 8 middle bases fitting TRBD1. Specimen: peripheral blood. CDR3 protein: CATRGPRQGAPSNQPQHF. The DNA sequence is given as TGTGCCACCAGGGGGCCCCGGCAGGGGGCCCCTTCCAATCAGCCCCAGCATTTT.